This TCR beta chain was recovered during a study of cytomegalovirus exposure and HLA in healthy donors. Study-wide points: Three chains linked to CMV were shown in vitro to be specific for CMV antigens. DRB1 had the most TCR associations and HLA-C the fewest, a later analysis found, with rates varying by HLA locus. The authors enumerated some 160 TCR beta chains as linked to cytomegalovirus. A prior analysis recorded that most TCR beta V segments were productive about 87% or about 30% of the time.

Primers: 60 Vbeta forward and 13 Jbeta reverse. TCRdb's copy holds only in-frame clones and misses some; the assay was immunoSEQ multiplex PCR. The sample has tens of thousands of clones; 80% to 90% are singletons. On this clone: No antigen is known for it.

CDR3 length: 15 residues. Trimming removed 4 bases from V and 0 bases from J; junction bases left unmatched: 5. The V gene's germline CDR1 is SGHRS and CDR2 YFSETQ. Sample: PBMCs. The J gene is TRBJ1-1, the V gene TRBV5-1, with TRBD1 matching over 8 bases. The receptor was derived from a boy aged 5-17 years in good health and CMV-seronegative. CDR3 bases: TGCGCCAGCAGCATCGGACAGGGAATGAACACTGAAGCTTTCTTT. Translated: CASSIGQGMNTEAFF.